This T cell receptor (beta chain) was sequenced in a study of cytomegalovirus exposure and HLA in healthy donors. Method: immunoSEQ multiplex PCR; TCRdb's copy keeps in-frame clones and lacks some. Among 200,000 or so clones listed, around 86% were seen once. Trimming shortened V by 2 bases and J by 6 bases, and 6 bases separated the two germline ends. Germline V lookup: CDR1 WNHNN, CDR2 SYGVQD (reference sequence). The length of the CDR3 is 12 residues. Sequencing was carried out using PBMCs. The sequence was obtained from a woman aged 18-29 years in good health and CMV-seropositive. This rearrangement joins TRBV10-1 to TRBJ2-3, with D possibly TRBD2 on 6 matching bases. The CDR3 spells CASSESGDTQYF. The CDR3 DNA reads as TGCGCCAGCAGTGAGAGCGGGGATACGCAGTATTTT.